These 12 T cell receptor beta chains originate from one sample sequenced in a study of cytomegalovirus exposure and HLA in healthy donors. Amplification used 60 Vbeta primers and 13 Jbeta primers. TCRdb's copy holds only in-frame clones and misses some; the assay was immunoSEQ multiplex PCR. The sample lists tens of thousands of clones, approximately 80% occurring once. Specimen: PBMCs. Every receptor here comes from a man aged 25 to 40 in good health and CMV-seronegative.

The V gene is TRBV7-2, the J gene TRBJ2-1; TRBD1 might be the D (5 bases). The CDR3 is made up of 13 amino acids. V was cut by 8 bases and J by 3 bases, with 11 bases left in between. Looked up from germline, CDR1 is SGHTA and CDR2 is FQGNSA. CDR3 residues: CASRRTNYNEQFF. The CDR3 region has the DNA TGTGCCAGCCGCAGGACAAACTACAATGAGCAGTTCTTC.

The chain has TRBV6-6 and TRBJ1-2; 7 nucleotides agree with TRBD1. With 5 bases clipped from V and 5 bases from J, the junction kept 5 bases outside the gene matches. This CDR3 region has 13 residues. Germline V gene lookup returns CDR1 MNHNY and CDR2 SVGAGI (reference sequence). CDR3 residues: CASSGQESYGYTF. CDR3 sequence (DNA): TGTGCCAGCAGTGGACAGGAGAGTTATGGCTACACCTTC.

The chain carries TRBV2 and TRBJ2-5; D may be TRBD1 (7 bases). Germline-derived CDR1 and CDR2 are SNHLY and FYNNEI. This CDR3 has 14 amino acids. V lost 4 bases and J 5 bases, leaving 14 bases between the germline ends. The CDR3 DNA is TGTGCCAGCAGTGGTGGAGGGGGCTATGAGACCCAGTACTTC. Its protein product is CASSGGGGYETQYF.

The chain joins TRBV27 to TRBJ1-3, with a tentative D call TRBD1 (6 bases). The CDR3 consists of 14 residues. With 8 bases removed from V and 4 bases from J, the gap between germline ends came to 15 bases. From germline, CDR1 is MNHEY and CDR2 SMNVEV (reference sequence). This CDR3 reads CASATGSEGNTIYF. CDR3 DNA: TGTGCCAGCGCCACAGGGTCGGAGGGAAACACCATATATTTT.

The chain combines TRBV25-1 with TRBJ1-2; D unresolved. Germline assignment: CDR1 MGHDK and CDR2 SYGVNS. V was clipped by 4 bases and J by 6 bases, with 12 bases between them. The CDR3 length is 13 residues. The CDR3 spells CASSVSGANGYTF. The CDR3 bases are TGTGCCAGCAGTGTCTCGGGAGCTAATGGCTACACCTTC.

The chain recombines TRBV5-1 with TRBJ2-7; D not resolved. Deletions cut 0 bases from V and 0 bases from J, with 4 bases between. The CDR3 is made up of 13 amino acids. CDR1 and CDR2 (germline): SGHRS, YFSETQ. The CDR3 coding sequence is TGCGCCAGCAGCTTGGCCAGCTCCTACGAGCAGTACTTC. Translated: CASSLASSYEQYF.

This sequence joins TRBV4-1 and TRBJ2-7, with 7 bases lining up with TRBD1. After removal of 0 bases from V and 4 bases from J, the junction contained 9 bases not matched to a gene. This CDR3 region has 16 residues. Germline V CDR1 and CDR2: MGHRA, YSYEKL. CDR3 amino acids: CASSQERRQGVYEQYF. Here the CDR3 DNA reads TGCGCCAGCAGCCAAGAACGAAGGCAGGGGGTTTACGAGCAGTACTTC.

The rearrangement links TRBV19 to TRBJ1-1; D is unresolved. V gave up 8 bases and J gave up 0 bases, with 10 bases separating them. Germline V CDR1 and CDR2: LNHDA, SQIVND (reference sequence). CDR3 length: 13 amino acids. The CDR3: CASAPGLNTEAFF. CDR3 DNA sequence: TGTGCCAGTGCCCCAGGTTTGAACACTGAAGCTTTCTTT.

This clone was seen a few times. The genes are TRBV7-8 and TRBJ2-5; 8 bases agree with TRBD1. J lost 4 bases, V lost 5 bases, and 9 bases had no gene match. CDR1 is SGHVS, CDR2 FQNEAQ, per germline. This CDR3 is 15 amino acids long. CDR3 sequence reads: CASSQGTGQGETQYF. CDR3 in DNA: TGTGCCAGCAGCCAAGGGACCGGACAGGGAGAGACCCAGTACTTC. Full variable domain (missing parts from reference TRBV7-8 and TRBJ2-5): GAGVSQSPRYKVAKRGQDVALRCDPISGHVSLFWYQQALGQGPEFLTYFQNEAQLDKSGLPSDRFFAERPEGSVSTLKIQRTQQEDSAVYLCASSQGTGQGETQYFGPGTRLLVL.

The chain combines TRBV19 with TRBJ2-1; TRBD2 matches at 7 bases. Germline V gene sequence: CDR1 LNHDA, CDR2 SQIVND (reference sequence). The V gene end was trimmed by 8 bases and the J gene end by 2 bases; junction bases not matched to a gene: 9. This CDR3 has 15 amino acids. Here the CDR3 reads CASGSGTTTYNEQFF. CDR3 bases: TGTGCCAGTGGTTCCGGGACTACGACCTACAATGAGCAGTTCTTC. The full variable domain, rest sourced from reference TRBV19 and TRBJ2-1, is DGGITQSPKYLFRKEGQNVTLSCEQNLNHDAMYWYRQDPGQGLRLIYYSQIVNDFQKGDIAEGYSVSREKKESFPLTVTSAQKNPTAFYLCASGSGTTTYNEQFFGPGTRLTVL.

This clone was found once. The chain has TRBV30 and TRBJ2-7, with 7 bases that match TRBD1. Germline V lookup: CDR1 GTSNPN, CDR2 SVGIG (reference sequence). This CDR3 spans 13 amino acids. With 2 bases clipped from V and 7 bases from J, the junction kept 8 bases outside the gene matches. The CDR3 loop is CAWSPDRVGEQYF. The CDR3 nucleotides are TGTGCCTGGAGTCCCGACAGGGTGGGGGAGCAGTACTTC.

The chain is built from TRBV15 and TRBJ1-2; 7 nucleotides align to TRBD1. V was clipped by 5 bases and J by 7 bases; unmatched bases: 13. Germline V gene sequence: CDR1 LNHNV, CDR2 YYDKDF (reference sequence). The CDR3 spans 15 residues. The CDR3 spells CATSSTPIDRAGYTF. The CDR3 region has the DNA TGTGCCACCAGCTCAACTCCGATCGACAGGGCTGGCTACACCTTC. Using reference TRBV15 and TRBJ1-2 for the parts outside the CDR3, the full variable domain is DAMVIQNPRYQVTQFGKPVTLSCSQTLNHNVMYWYQQKSSQAPKLLFHYYDKDFNNEADTPDNFQSRRPNTSFCFLDIRSPGLGDTAMYLCATSSTPIDRAGYTFGSGTRLTVV.